A selection of T cell receptor beta chains follows, all from one sample in a study. TCRdb reprocessed the 5' RACE reads via MiXCR and lists one record per CDR3 protein. Found here are 34,000 or so distinct CDR3 sequences, roughly 30% of them singletons; the top ten hold about 2.5%. Sample: tumor-infiltrating Tregs sorted from the breast tumor. The receptor source for this set is a female donor with breast cancer. The CDR3 runs from the conserved cysteine through the conserved F or W. D genes are given only for firm matches. The size field is filled for only some rows; it gives once, few, many or a size class.

D gene	CDR3 length	V gene	J gene	clone size	CDR3 DNA	CDR3 protein
.	14	TRBV7-9	TRBJ1-1	few	TGTGCCAGCAGCTTTTTGGGGGCGAACACTGAAGCTTTCTTT	CASSFLGANTEAFF
TRBD1	11	TRBV29-1	TRBJ1-2	few	TGCAGCGCTCTAGGACAGGGCACCACCACCTTC	CSALGQGTTTF
.	15	TRBV6-5	TRBJ1-6	few	TGTGCCAGCAGTTATGAGGGACGGATTAATTCACCCCTCCACTTT	CASSYEGRINSPLHF
.	15	TRBV19	TRBJ1-6	few	TGTGCCAGTAGTACTTCCGGGCCCGAGGATTCACCCCTCCACTTT	CASSTSGPEDSPLHF
TRBD2	15	TRBV9	TRBJ2-1	many	TGTGCCAGCAGCGATGGGACTAGCCCCTACAATGAGCAGTTCTTC	CASSDGTSPYNEQFF
.	13	TRBV10-2	TRBJ1-5	few	TGCGCCAGCAGCGACCTCACCAATCAGCCCCAGCATTTT	CASSDLTNQPQHF
TRBD2	15	TRBV9	TRBJ2-3	many	TGTGCCAGCAGCGGAGGACTAGCGGGAGCAGATACGCAGTATTTT	CASSGGLAGADTQYF
.	13	TRBV7-9	TRBJ1-1	many	TGTGCCAGCAGCTTATGGCCGAACACTGAAGCTTTCTTT	CASSLWPNTEAFF
TRBD2	15	TRBV20-1	TRBJ2-1	.	TGCAGTGCTAGAAACAGACTAGCGAGGGTCAATGAGCGGTTCTTC	CSARNRLARVNERFF
.	14	TRBV19	TRBJ1-2	few	TGTGCCAGTAGTCCTCCACAGGGTTTCTATGGCTACACCTTC	CASSPPQGFYGYTF
.	13	TRBV19	TRBJ1-1	many	TGTGCCAGTAGTATACAGGGGAGCACTGAAGCTTTCTTT	CASSIQGSTEAFF
.	15	TRBV20-1	TRBJ1-3	many	TGCAGTGCTAGCCTTCCCCAGGGGTCTGGAAACACCATATATTTT	CSASLPQGSGNTIYF
.	18	TRBV5-1	TRBJ2-5	many	TGCGCCAGCAGCTCACCCGGCGGTTACGGGGGACGGGGCGAGACCCAGTACTTC	CASSSPGGYGGRGETQYF
.	14	TRBV7-2	TRBJ1-5	.	TGTGCCAGCAGCGCCAGAGCTAGCACAGATACGCAGCATTTT	CASSARASTDTQHF
.	16	TRBV7-2	TRBJ1-4	.	TGTGCCAGCAGCCCGGGGGGGGGAGGAACAGCTGAAAAACTGTTTTTT	CASSPGGGGTAEKLFF
.	11	TRBV28	TRBJ1-1	.	TGTGCCAGCAGTTTACGGGCTGAAGCTTTCTTT	CASSLRAEAFF
TRBD1	14	TRBV12-3/TRBV12-4	TRBJ1-5	.	TGTGCCAGCAGTTTCGGGACAGTCTTCAGGCCCCAGCATTTT	CASSFGTVFRPQHF
TRBD2	13	TRBV20-1	TRBJ2-7	many	TGCAGTGCTAAACTAGCGGGAGCATTCGAGCAGTACTTC	CSAKLAGAFEQYF
TRBD1	16	TRBV5-1	TRBJ1-1	medium-sized	TGCGCCAGCAGCTCATCCGGGACAGGGGGGAACACTGAAGCTTTCTTT	CASSSSGTGGNTEAFF
TRBD2	16	TRBV7-3	TRBJ2-1	few	TGTGCCAGCAGCGTCGCTAGCGGGGCGGGTAACAATGAGCAGTTCTTC	CASSVASGAGNNEQFF
.	15	TRBV9	TRBJ2-3	many	TGTGCCAGCAGCGAGCAGGCATCGAGGACAGATACGCAGTATTTT	CASSEQASRTDTQYF
.	15	TRBV20-1	TRBJ1-5	few	TGCAGTGCTAGGAGTCCAGGGATTAGCAATCAGCCCCAGCATTTT	CSARSPGISNQPQHF
TRBD1	14	TRBV20-1	TRBJ2-1	medium-sized	TGCAGTGCTAGCCTCGGGACAGCGTACAATGAGCAGTTCTTC	CSASLGTAYNEQFF
TRBD2	15	TRBV12-3/TRBV12-4	TRBJ2-1	many	TGTGCCAGCAGCCTCACTAGCGGGAGGGCGGTTGAGCAGTTCTTC	CASSLTSGRAVEQFF
.	14	TRBV6-5	TRBJ1-2	medium-sized	TGTGCCAGCAGTTACTCAGGGCACAGCGATGGCTACACCTTC	CASSYSGHSDGYTF
TRBD1	14	TRBV12-3/TRBV12-4	TRBJ2-1	many	TGTGCCAGCACCACTACTCGACAGGGCCCTGAGCAGTTCTTC	CASTTTRQGPEQFF
TRBD1	14	TRBV6-1	TRBJ1-5	many	TGTGCCAGCAGTCCAAGACAGGGCACTCAGCCCCAGCATTTT	CASSPRQGTQPQHF
TRBD1	13	TRBV30	TRBJ1-2	.	TGTGCCTGGAGGACAGGGAGAAACTATGGCTACACCTTC	CAWRTGRNYGYTF
TRBD1	18	TRBV20-1	TRBJ1-1	.	TGCAGTGCTAGAGATGTACAGGGGGCCCTTAGTATGGACACTGAAGCCTTCTTT	CSARDVQGALSMDTEAFF
TRBD2	14	TRBV29-1	TRBJ2-1	many	TGCAGCGTTGATAGCGGGACCCTCTACAATGAGCAGTTCTTC	CSVDSGTLYNEQFF
.	13	TRBV24-1	TRBJ1-1	.	TGTGCCACCAGTGTTCAGGGGAGAACTGGGGCTTTCTTT	CATSVQGRTGAFF
TRBD2	15	TRBV12-3/TRBV12-4	TRBJ2-1	many	TGTGCCAGCAGTCGTGGCGGGAGTATATACAATGAGCAGTTCTTC	CASSRGGSIYNEQFF
.	16	TRBV6-6	TRBJ2-5	many	TGTGCCAGCAGGCCTCATAGACAGGTTGAGGAGGAGACCCAGTACTTC	CASRPHRQVEEETQYF
.	14	TRBV27	TRBJ2-1	many	TGTGCCAGCAGAAGGTTCCGGCAGGGGAATGAGCAGTTCTTC	CASRRFRQGNEQFF
TRBD2	14	TRBV12-3/TRBV12-4	TRBJ2-3	.	TGTGCCAGCGACATGGCGGGAGAACCAGATACGCAGTATTTT	CASDMAGEPDTQYF
.	13	TRBV10-2	TRBJ1-1	many	TGCGCCAGCAGTGAGTCGACAGACAGGGAAGCTTTCTTT	CASSESTDREAFF
TRBD2	15	TRBV12-3/TRBV12-4	TRBJ2-1	medium-sized	TGTGCCAGCAGTCCCATAGCGGGAGTTAGTTATGAGCAGTTCTTC	CASSPIAGVSYEQFF
.	13	TRBV12-3/TRBV12-4	TRBJ1-2	many	TGTGCCAGCAGCGACCGGGGGGTCTATGGCTACACCTTC	CASSDRGVYGYTF
TRBD2	16	TRBV6-5	TRBJ2-1	few	TGTGCCAGCAGTTACGGTGGGACTAGCGGGTACAATGAGCAGTTCTTC	CASSYGGTSGYNEQFF